This T cell receptor (beta chain) came from a study of blood T cell repertoires in COVID-19. The data were produced by immunoSEQ multiplex PCR, yet TCRdb's version contains in-frame clones alone and is incomplete. The data show approximately 91,000 clones, approximately 80% seen once. The J segment lost 6 bases and the V segment lost 0 bases, leaving 23 bases of the junction unmatched. The CDR3 consists of 20 residues. Looked up from germline, CDR1 is SGHNT and CDR2 is YYREEE (reference sequence). This clone was counted a few times. The clonotype comes from a woman older than 75 with acute or convalescent COVID-19. This sequence joins TRBV5-4 and TRBJ2-7; 8 bases are a match to TRBD2. Sequencing was carried out using peripheral blood. The CDR3 DNA reads TGTGCCAGCAGCTTGGGGCGAGCGGGAGAGCCCGCGGGGTTGTCTCCCGAGCAGTACTTC. Its protein product is CASSLGRAGEPAGLSPEQYF.